These 28 T cell receptor beta chains originate from one sample sequenced in a study of identical twins. MiXCR, applied by TCRdb to the 5' RACE reads, yields one record per CDR3 protein. The sample includes 450,000 or so distinct CDR3 sequences, roughly 24% seen only once; the top ten take roughly 2.8%. These data were also filed under a second study, of T cells expressing NK-cell markers.

Sample: CD4+ T cells sorted from blood. The receptors come from a woman under 30 in good health.

The table lists this clonotype with a count of one. The chain is built from TRBV3-1 and TRBJ1-4; D gene unclear. CDR3 length: 14 residues. V was trimmed by 4 bases and J by 4 bases, leaving 10 bases between them. Germline loops: CDR1 LGHDT, CDR2 YNNKEL (reference sequence). CDR3 DNA sequence: TGTGCCAGCAGCCGAGGACGGATTAATGAAAAACTGTTTTTT. Its translation: CASSRGRINEKLFF.

This chain connects TRBV15 to TRBJ1-1; D possibly corresponds to TRBD1 (6 bases). CDR1 and CDR2 (germline): LNHNV, YYDKDF (reference sequence). This CDR3 has 14 residues. Between the trimmed V and J ends, which lost 7 bases and 3 bases, there was a span of 15 bases. The CDR3 region has the DNA TGTGCCACCAACATACAGGGTCTGGACACTGAAGCTTTCTTT. Translation: CATNIQGLDTEAFF.

V and J are TRBV20-1 and TRBJ2-2; D gene uncertain. The CDR3 spans 15 residues. V dropped 3 bases and J dropped 4 bases, with 15 bases sitting between them. Germline-derived CDR1 and CDR2 are DFQATT and SNEGSKA (reference sequence). For the CDR3, the DNA is TGCAGTGCTAGGGGTACACTAATGGGCACCGGGGAGCTGTTTTTT. Translated: CSARGTLMGTGELFF.

This clonotype appeared many times. The rearrangement uses TRBV27 and TRBJ1-4, with D perhaps TRBD1 (6 bases). The germline gives CDR1 MNHEY, CDR2 SMNVEV (reference sequence). V shed 2 bases and J shed 3 bases, with 10 bases lying between them. This CDR3 is 15 amino acids long. The CDR3 nucleotides read TGTGCCAGCAGTTTAAACAGGGAGTCTAATGAAAAACTGTTTTTT. This codes for CASSLNRESNEKLFF.

This chain joins TRBV7-8 and TRBJ2-2; 7 bases fit TRBD2. This CDR3 has 18 amino acids. Germline CDR1 SGHVS, CDR2 FQNEAQ. V shed 1 base and J 5 bases; nucleotides not matched to a gene: 13. The CDR3 is CASSLVGGRGTGTGELFF. The CDR3 DNA is TGTGCCAGCAGCTTAGTGGGAGGGAGGGGAACGGGAACCGGGGAGCTGTTTTTT.

This clonotype was seen more than once but under ten times. The genes are TRBV6-1 and TRBJ2-7, with 11 bases lining up with TRBD1. The germline V gene has CDR1 MNHNS and CDR2 SASEGT. The CDR3 totals 14 residues. J lost 9 bases, V lost 5 bases, and 9 bases had no gene match. In DNA, the CDR3 is TGTGCCAGCAGTCCCGGGACAGGGGGATTCGGGCAGTACTTC. Its translation: CASSPGTGGFGQYF.

This clonotype appeared a few times. This chain connects TRBV5-1 to TRBJ2-4, with TRBD1 matching 7 bases. The CDR3 loop spans 14 amino acids. Trimming cost V 3 bases and J 13 bases; bases outside gene matches: 13. The germline V gene encodes CDR1 SGHRS and CDR2 YFSETQ. The CDR3 DNA reads as TGCGCCAGCAGCTATGGGATGAGGGACAGTCGCCAGTACTTC. Translating gives CASSYGMRDSRQYF.

V gene TRBV7-2 combines with J gene TRBJ2-7, with D unresolved. The CDR3 has 11 amino acids. Germline lookup yields CDR1 SGHTA and CDR2 FQGNSA. The germline V and J ends were trimmed by 1 base and 13 bases, with 11 bases remaining between them. The CDR3 region is CASSLGVLAYF. In nucleotides, the CDR3 is TGTGCCAGCAGCTTAGGGGTTCTGGCTTACTTC.

The sample holds a few counts of this clonotype. The gene calls are TRBV12-3 or TRBV12-4 and TRBJ2-4, with TRBD2 matching over 11 bases. V was clipped by 6 bases and J by 2 bases; unmatched bases: 6. The length of the CDR3 is 16 residues. CDR3 sequence reads: CASSVTSGRTKNIQYF. DNA of the CDR3: TGTGCCAGCAGCGTTACTAGCGGGAGAACCAAAAACATTCAGTACTTC.

The chain combines TRBV5-1 with TRBJ2-3; no definite D call. This CDR3 has 13 amino acids. The germline CDR1 and CDR2 sequences are SGHRS and YFSETQ. The V and J ends lost 2 bases and 2 bases respectively, with 6 bases between them. CDR3 sequence (DNA): TGCGCCAGCAGCTTTGCGGACACAGATACGCAGTATTTT. Protein sequence: CASSFADTDTQYF.

This clonotype was counted a few times. The genes are TRBV6-4 and TRBJ2-3; TRBD1 is a possible D gene (6 bases). V dropped 6 bases and J dropped 6 bases, with 16 bases sitting between them. The CDR3 runs 14 residues. Germline assignment: CDR1 MRHNA and CDR2 SNTAGT. This CDR3 reads CASSPSRGKDTQYF. CDR3 in DNA: TGTGCCAGCAGCCCCTCCAGGGGTAAGGATACGCAGTATTTT.

The genes are TRBV20-1 and TRBJ1-2, with unresolved D. The germline V gene has CDR1 DFQATT and CDR2 SNEGSKA (reference sequence). V was pared by 1 base and J by 8 bases, with 14 bases between. The CDR3 spans 13 residues. CDR3 nucleotides: TGCAGTGCTAGAGTGTTTCGGGAAGGCGGCTACACCTTC. Translating it yields CSARVFREGGYTF.

The chain employs TRBV24-1 and TRBJ2-1; 10 nucleotides agree with TRBD2. V lost 5 bases to trimming and J lost 4 bases; unmatched junction nucleotides: 7. The CDR3 consists of 16 residues. Looked up from germline, CDR1 is KGHDR and CDR2 is SFDVKD. The CDR3 is CATSGTAGGPYNEQFF. The CDR3 coding sequence is TGTGCCACCAGTGGTACAGCGGGGGGGCCGTACAATGAGCAGTTCTTC.

This clonotype was counted only a few times. The chain has TRBV25-1 and TRBJ2-1; no reliable D call. CDR1 and CDR2 from the germline V gene are MGHDK and SYGVNS. V was pared by 3 bases and J by 0 bases, with 9 bases between. The CDR3 extends over 15 amino acids. For the CDR3, the DNA is TGTGCCAGCAGTGATCCTCTATCCTCCTACAATGAGCAGTTCTTC. Protein product: CASSDPLSSYNEQFF. The whole variable domain, remainder taken from reference TRBV25-1 and TRBJ2-1, is EADIYQTPRYLVIGTGKKITLECSQTMGHDKMYWYQQDPGMELHLIHYSYGVNSTEKGDLSSESTVSRIRTEHFPLTLESARPSHTSQYLCASSDPLSSYNEQFFGPGTRLTVL.

The genes are TRBV5-5 and TRBJ1-5; no firm D call. The CDR3 is 14 residues long. CDR1 is SGHKS, CDR2 YYEKEE, per germline (reference sequence). The germline V and J ends were trimmed by 2 bases and 7 bases, with 13 bases remaining between them. DNA of the CDR3: TGTGCCAGCAGCTTTGAACACCGGATGCAGCCCCAGCATTTT. Protein product: CASSFEHRMQPQHF.

The chain combines TRBV20-1 with TRBJ2-3; 9 nucleotides match TRBD2. This CDR3 is 15 amino acids long. V gave up 6 bases and J gave up 6 bases; unmatched junction bases: 13. Germline lookup yields CDR1 DFQATT and CDR2 SNEGSKA (reference sequence). The CDR3, as DNA: TGCAGTGCACCCCGCGGGGTAGCGGGGGCGGATACGCAGTATTTT. Protein sequence: CSAPRGVAGADTQYF.

The rearrangement joins TRBV5-1 to TRBJ1-5, with no clear D. The CDR3 spans 14 residues. V lost 2 bases and J lost 4, with 10 bases in between. The germline V gene encodes CDR1 SGHRS and CDR2 YFSETQ. CDR3 loop: CASSLESTNQPQHF. The CDR3 coding sequence is TGCGCCAGCAGCTTAGAATCAACTAATCAGCCCCAGCATTTT. The entire variable domain, with the rest obtained from reference TRBV5-1 and TRBJ1-5, is as follows: KAGVTQTPRYLIKTRGQQVTLSCSPISGHRSVSWYQQTPGQGLQFLFEYFSETQRNKGNFPGRFSGRQFSNSRSEMNVSTLELGDSALYLCASSLESTNQPQHFGDGTRLSIL.

The rearrangement joins TRBV7-6 to TRBJ2-2; a weak D match, TRBD1 (8 bases). Trimming pared 8 bases from V and 6 bases from J, leaving 16 bases between. The CDR3 spans 14 residues. Germline CDR1 reads SGHVS; CDR2 reads FNYEAQ. The CDR3 nucleotides read TGTGCCAGCGCCTTAACAGGGGGGGCCGGGGAGCTGTTTTTT. It specifies CASALTGGAGELFF.

The genes are TRBV20-1 and TRBJ1-1; the D is unclear. The CDR3 is 12 residues long. Trimming left V 6 bases short and J 4 bases short, with 12 bases between. Germline CDR1 is DFQATT and CDR2 is SNEGSKA (reference sequence). CDR3 coding DNA: TGCAGTGCCGAGAGGCGGGGCACTGAAGCTTTCTTT. It translates to CSAERRGTEAFF.

This sequence joins TRBV10-3 and TRBJ2-7, with TRBD2 matching 14 bases. The CDR3 totals 14 residues. CDR1 and CDR2 from the germline V gene are ENHRY and SYGVKD. Trimming took 9 bases from V and 1 from J; bases not matched to a gene: 2. In nucleotides, the CDR3 is TGTGCCATTGGACTAGCGGGAGGTTCCTACGAGCAGTACTTC. Amino acids: CAIGLAGGSYEQYF.

This clonotype has just a few counts. The chain joins TRBV29-1 to TRBJ2-6, with D perhaps TRBD1 or TRBD2 (5 bases each). This CDR3 spans 14 amino acids. V lost 5 bases and J 2 bases, leaving 10 bases between the germline ends. Germline CDR1 reads SQVTM; CDR2 reads ANQGSEA. The DNA of the CDR3 is TGCAGCGTTAGGGGACCCGCTGGGGCCAACGTCCTGACTTTC. Protein: CSVRGPAGANVLTF.

This clonotype occurred a few times. CDR3 loop: CASSADSIKFF. Written as DNA, the CDR3 is TGTGCCAGCAGTGCAGATTCGATAAAGTTCTTC. V gene TRBV2 combines with J gene TRBJ2-1; D is unresolved. Looked up from germline, CDR1 is SNHLY and CDR2 is FYNNEI. The CDR3 extends over 11 amino acids. V was shortened by 4 bases and J by 14 bases, with 12 bases between the two germline ends.

The chain is built from TRBV28 and TRBJ2-7, with TRBD1 matching over 8 bases. The CDR3 is made up of 16 amino acids. The germline gives CDR1 MDHEN, CDR2 SYDVKM. Germline trimming cut 3 bases from V and 2 bases from J; bases unmatched to any gene: 9. The CDR3 reads CASSFSSDRAAYEQYF. In DNA, the CDR3 is TGTGCCAGCAGTTTTTCCTCGGACAGGGCAGCCTACGAGCAGTACTTC.

This clonotype was seen at least ten times. The CDR3 region has the DNA TGTGCCAGCAGCTTGGTAGGGGGTGGAGAGACCCAGTACTTC. Amino acid sequence: CASSLVGGGETQYF. V usage is TRBV7-2 and J usage is TRBJ2-5; a weak D match, TRBD1 (6 bases). V lost 3 bases and J 4 bases, leaving 12 bases between the germline ends. The CDR3 runs to 14 residues. The germline V gene encodes CDR1 SGHTA and CDR2 FQGNSA.

This clonotype was detected ten times or more. The CDR3 DNA reads as TGTGCCAGCAGCGATGGGACGGCAGATACGCAGTATTTT. Its translation: CASSDGTADTQYF. The V gene is TRBV9, the J gene TRBJ2-3; D could derive from TRBD1 or TRBD2 (5 bases each). CDR3 size: 13 residues. V lost 3 bases to trimming and J lost 4 bases, with 9 bases between them. Per germline, CDR1 SGDLS and CDR2 YYNGEE.

This clonotype was observed a few times. V is TRBV11-3 and J is TRBJ2-1, with no clear D. The CDR3 loop spans 16 amino acids. Between the trimmed V and J ends, which lost 1 base and 0 bases, there was a span of 10 bases. Germline CDR1 is SGHNT and CDR2 is YENEEA. The CDR3 region has the DNA TGTGCCAGCAGCTTAGGTCTTGGCAGCTCCTACAATGAGCAGTTCTTC. It codes for CASSLGLGSSYNEQFF.

This rearrangement joins TRBV20-1 to TRBJ2-3; TRBD2 agrees at 8 bases. The CDR3 spans 14 residues. Germline values: CDR1 DFQATT, CDR2 SNEGSKA (reference sequence). With V trimmed by 6 bases and J by 1 base, 6 bases remained unmatched. The CDR3 region is CSALKTSGTDTQYF. CDR3 in DNA: TGCAGTGCCCTCAAGACTAGCGGCACAGATACGCAGTATTTT.

CDR3: CASSRTGTRGETQYF. The CDR3 nucleotides are TGTGCCAGCTCAAGGACCGGGACAAGAGGAGAGACCCAGTACTTC. The rearrangement uses TRBV6-1 and TRBJ2-5, with D perhaps matching TRBD1 (6 bases). The CDR3 runs to 15 residues. Trimming removed 8 bases at V and 4 bases at J, with 20 bases between. CDR1 and CDR2 from the germline V gene are MNHNS and SASEGT.